This T cell receptor beta chain is from a study of shared clonotypes between healthy human individuals. Broader study findings: Among the subsets, naive ones generally showed larger estimated richness than memory ones.

This table comes from immunoSEQ multiplex PCR, and its TCRdb copy is limited to in-frame clones, with some not included. Altogether 1,500,000 or so clones are present, around 97% being singletons, with the ten largest covering roughly 1.2%. This clone came up once. Its antigen is unknown. Germline V lookup: CDR1 SGHDT, CDR2 YYEEEE. The CDR3 contains 16 residues. Trimming at V came to 2 bases and at J to 1 base, leaving 5 bases not matched to a gene. The sequencing sample was made of naive CD4+ T cells sorted from blood. Subset reported: CD45RA+ positively selected. The rearrangement links TRBV5-6 to TRBJ2-2; TRBD2 agrees at 7 bases. This sequence originates from a man younger than 45 in good health. CDR3 sequence: CASSLELAKNTGELFF. The CDR3 bases are TGTGCCAGCAGCTTAGAACTAGCGAAGAACACCGGGGAGCTGTTTTTT.